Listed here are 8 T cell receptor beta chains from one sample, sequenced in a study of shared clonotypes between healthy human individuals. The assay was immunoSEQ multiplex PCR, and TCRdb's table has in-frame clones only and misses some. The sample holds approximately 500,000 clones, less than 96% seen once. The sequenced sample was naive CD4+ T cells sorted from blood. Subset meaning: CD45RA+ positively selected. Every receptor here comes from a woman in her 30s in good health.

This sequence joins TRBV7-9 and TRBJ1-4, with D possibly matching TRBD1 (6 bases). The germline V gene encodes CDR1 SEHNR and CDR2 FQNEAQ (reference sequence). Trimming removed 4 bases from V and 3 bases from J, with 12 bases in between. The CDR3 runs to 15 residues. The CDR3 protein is CASSSGEGPNEKLFF. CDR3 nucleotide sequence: TGTGCCAGCAGCTCAGGGGAGGGTCCTAATGAAAAACTGTTTTTT.

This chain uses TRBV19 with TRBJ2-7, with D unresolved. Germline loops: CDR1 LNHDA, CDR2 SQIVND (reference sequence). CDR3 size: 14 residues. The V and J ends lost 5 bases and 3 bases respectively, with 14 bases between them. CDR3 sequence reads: CASSQTLQSYEQYF. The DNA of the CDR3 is TGTGCCAGTAGTCAGACACTCCAGAGCTACGAGCAGTACTTC.

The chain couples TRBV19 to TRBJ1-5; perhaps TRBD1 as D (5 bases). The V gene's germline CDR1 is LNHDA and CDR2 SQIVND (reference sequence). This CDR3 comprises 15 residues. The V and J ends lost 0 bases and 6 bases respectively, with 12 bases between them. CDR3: CASSIDPGLGQPQHF. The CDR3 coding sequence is TGTGCCAGTAGTATAGATCCAGGGTTGGGTCAGCCCCAGCATTTT.

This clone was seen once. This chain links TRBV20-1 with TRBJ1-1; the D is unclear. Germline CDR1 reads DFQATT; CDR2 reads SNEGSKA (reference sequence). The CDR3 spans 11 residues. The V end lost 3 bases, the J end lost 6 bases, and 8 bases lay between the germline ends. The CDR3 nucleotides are TGCAGTGCTAGGCCCCAGGCTGAAGCTTTCTTT. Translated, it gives CSARPQAEAFF.

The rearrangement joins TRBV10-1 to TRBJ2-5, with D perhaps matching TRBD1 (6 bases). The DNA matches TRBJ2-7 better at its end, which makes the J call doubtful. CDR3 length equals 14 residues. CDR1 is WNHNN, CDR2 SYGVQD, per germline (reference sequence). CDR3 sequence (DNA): TGCGCCAGCAGTGAACTCCCCAGGGGCGGCGAGCAGTACTTC. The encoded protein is CASSELPRGGEQYF.

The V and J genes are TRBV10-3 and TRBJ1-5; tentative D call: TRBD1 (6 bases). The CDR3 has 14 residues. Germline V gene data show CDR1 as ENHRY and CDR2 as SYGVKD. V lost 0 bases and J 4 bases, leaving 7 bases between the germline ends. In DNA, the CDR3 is TGTGCCATCAGTGAGTCCCAGGGGAATCAGCCCCAGCATTTT. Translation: CAISESQGNQPQHF.

The CDR3, as DNA: TGTGCCAGCAGCGTGTCGGGGGGCCTTAATGAAAAACTGTTTTTT. Encoded protein: CASSVSGGLNEKLFF. V gene TRBV28 combines with J gene TRBJ1-4; D is perhaps TRBD1 (6 bases). Germline CDR1 reads MDHEN; CDR2 reads SYDVKM. V lost 6 bases and J lost 4, with 15 bases in between. This CDR3 comprises 15 residues.

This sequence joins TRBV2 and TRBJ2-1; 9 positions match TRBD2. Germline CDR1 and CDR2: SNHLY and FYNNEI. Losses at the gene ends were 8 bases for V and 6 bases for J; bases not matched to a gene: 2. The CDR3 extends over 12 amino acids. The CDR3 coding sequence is TGTGCCAGCCTGACTAGCGGCAATGAGCAGTTCTTC. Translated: CASLTSGNEQFF.